Each of the 3 T cell receptor beta chains below was sequenced from the same sample in a study of cytomegalovirus exposure and HLA in healthy donors. Use of 60 Vbeta and 13 Jbeta primers characterized the PCR. The method was immunoSEQ multiplex PCR; TCRdb's version includes in-frame clones alone and lacks a portion of them. The sample has around 90,000 clones, 75% to 85% seen once. The sequenced material came from PBMCs. The receptors were gathered from a male donor in good health and CMV-seropositive.

The CDR3 nucleotides read TGTGCCAGCAGCCCCGGGGGTGAAGCTTTCTTT. Protein: CASSPGGEAFF. The chain is built from TRBV6-5 and TRBJ1-1; tentative D call: TRBD1 (5 bases). V was shortened by 6 bases and J by 7 bases, with 9 bases between the two germline ends. Germline V gives CDR1 MNHEY, CDR2 SVGAGI. The CDR3 sequence is 11 residues long.

This rearrangement joins TRBV5-1 to TRBJ2-7, with 8 bases matching TRBD1. CDR3 length equals 17 residues. Germline V CDR1 and CDR2: SGHRS, YFSETQ. J gave up 1 base and V 0 bases, and 9 bases lay outside the gene matches. The CDR3 DNA is TGCGCCAGCAGCTTGGCGCCTCAGGACAGGGTATCCTACGAGCAGTACTTC. Protein sequence: CASSLAPQDRVSYEQYF.

V and J are TRBV30 and TRBJ2-7; 7 bases line up with TRBD1. CDR1 and CDR2 (germline): GTSNPN, SVGIG (reference sequence). The V and J ends lost 0 bases and 3 bases, in that order; junction bases with no gene match: 2. The CDR3 sequence is 13 residues long. The CDR3 here is CAWSVQGLYEQYF. CDR3 DNA: TGTGCCTGGAGTGTACAGGGGCTCTACGAGCAGTACTTC.